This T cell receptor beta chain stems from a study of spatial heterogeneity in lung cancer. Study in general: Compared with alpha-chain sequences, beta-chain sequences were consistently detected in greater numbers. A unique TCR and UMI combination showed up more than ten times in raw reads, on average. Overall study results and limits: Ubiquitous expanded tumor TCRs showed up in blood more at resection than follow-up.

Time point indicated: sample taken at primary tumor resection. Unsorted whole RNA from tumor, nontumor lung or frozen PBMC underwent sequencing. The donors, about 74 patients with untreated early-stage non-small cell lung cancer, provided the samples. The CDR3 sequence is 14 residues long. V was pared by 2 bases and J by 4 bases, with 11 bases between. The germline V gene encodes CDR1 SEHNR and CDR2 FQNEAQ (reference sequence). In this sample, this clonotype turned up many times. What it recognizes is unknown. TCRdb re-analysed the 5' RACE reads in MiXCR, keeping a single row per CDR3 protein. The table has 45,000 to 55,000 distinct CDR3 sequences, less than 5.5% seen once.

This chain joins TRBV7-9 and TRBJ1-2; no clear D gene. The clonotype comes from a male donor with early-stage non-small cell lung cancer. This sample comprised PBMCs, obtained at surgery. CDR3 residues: CASSLSDSSYGYTF. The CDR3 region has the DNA TGTGCCAGCAGCTTATCGGACTCAAGCTATGGCTACACCTTC.